Below are 22 T cell receptor beta chains sequenced from a single sample in a study of blood T cell repertoires in COVID-19. Sequencing used immunoSEQ multiplex PCR; TCRdb keeps in-frame clones, though not all of them. The sample carries approximately 170,000 clones, over 75% recorded once. What was sequenced was PBMCs or T cells enriched from blood (not recorded which). Receptors were obtained from a woman under 30 who had recovered from COVID-19.

This clone was counted only a few times. The chain recombines TRBV10-3 with TRBJ1-2, with D possibly matching TRBD1 (6 bases). V gave up 8 bases and J gave up 8 bases, with 18 bases separating them. This CDR3 is built from 13 residues. Germline V gives CDR1 ENHRY, CDR2 SYGVKD. The CDR3 loop reads CAIGGTPAGGYTF. The DNA for the CDR3 is TGTGCCATCGGGGGGACACCAGCGGGAGGCTACACCTTC.

The gene calls are TRBV29-1 and TRBJ2-7, with D possibly being TRBD2 (6 bases). V lost 4 bases and J lost 3, with 13 bases in between. The V gene's germline CDR1 is SQVTM and CDR2 ANQGSEA. The CDR3 extends over 13 amino acids. CDR3 sequence reads: CSVGEDFYYEQYF. The DNA of the CDR3 is TGCAGCGTTGGGGAGGACTTCTACTACGAGCAGTACTTC.

For the CDR3, the DNA is TGTGCCAGCAGTAGAAACAGGGGTGGTAATGAAAAACTGTTTTTT. Translated: CASSRNRGGNEKLFF. The chain uses TRBV27 and TRBJ1-4; the match to TRBD1 covers 7 bases. Trimming took 5 bases from V and 4 from J; bases not matched to a gene: 7. The germline V gene has CDR1 MNHEY and CDR2 SMNVEV (reference sequence). The CDR3 runs to 15 residues.

V and J are TRBV7-9 and TRBJ2-1; D not certain. V was shortened by 2 bases and J by 5 bases, with 13 bases between the two germline ends. The CDR3 is 15 amino acids. Germline CDR1 SEHNR, CDR2 FQNEAQ (reference sequence). In DNA, the CDR3 is TGTGCCAGCAGCTTATTACGAGCCGAGAACAATGAGCAGTTCTTC. Its translation is CASSLLRAENNEQFF.

The gene calls are TRBV14 and TRBJ2-3, with D maybe TRBD2 (5 bases). The length of the CDR3 is 15 residues. Germline values: CDR1 SGHDN, CDR2 FVKESK. V lost 0 bases and J 0 bases, leaving 7 bases between the germline ends. The CDR3 DNA sequence: TGTGCCAGCAGCCAAGATGGACTTAGCACAGATACGCAGTATTTT. Translation: CASSQDGLSTDTQYF.

The chain is built from TRBV10-3 and TRBJ2-3; the match to TRBD2 covers 7 bases. V shed 6 bases and J 0 bases; nucleotides not matched to a gene: 6. The CDR3 totals 15 residues. CDR1 ENHRY and CDR2 SYGVKD come from the germline V gene. CDR3 in amino acids: CAIRFEAGSTDTQYF. In nucleotides, the CDR3 is TGTGCCATCAGGTTCGAAGCGGGGAGCACAGATACGCAGTATTTT.

The chain has TRBV4-1 and TRBJ1-1, with D hard to call. Germline V lookup: CDR1 MGHRA, CDR2 YSYEKL. The V and J ends lost 1 base and 0 bases respectively, with 9 bases between them. The CDR3 runs to 15 residues. CDR3 sequence (DNA): TGCGCCAGCAGCCAAGTCCCGGTGATGAACACTGAAGCTTTCTTT. Translation: CASSQVPVMNTEAFF.

This sequence joins TRBV27 and TRBJ2-3; D might be TRBD2 (5 bases). The CDR3 sequence is 14 residues long. V was shortened by 4 bases and J by 4 bases, with 12 bases between the two germline ends. Germline V lookup: CDR1 MNHEY, CDR2 SMNVEV (reference sequence). Here the CDR3 DNA reads TGTGCCAGCAGTTGGACTCGGGCCGCAGATACGCAGTATTTT. Translated: CASSWTRAADTQYF.

The V gene is TRBV5-1, the J gene TRBJ1-1; D gene ambiguous. Germline V gene lookup returns CDR1 SGHRS and CDR2 YFSETQ. The CDR3 extends over 14 amino acids. V was clipped by 0 bases and J by 1 base, with 7 bases between them. CDR3 sequence (DNA): TGCGCCAGCAGCTTGGTCGCAGGGAACACTGAAGCTTTCTTT. As protein: CASSLVAGNTEAFF.

The chain combines TRBV4-1 with TRBJ2-7; no clear D. Germline V gene data show CDR1 as MGHRA and CDR2 as YSYEKL. The CDR3 has 15 residues. V lost 0 bases and J 3 bases, leaving 12 bases between the germline ends. Here the CDR3 reads CASSQDGQDYYEQYF. CDR3 DNA: TGCGCCAGCAGCCAAGATGGGCAGGATTACTACGAGCAGTACTTC.

The chain has TRBV5-8 and TRBJ2-1, with 9 bases that match TRBD1. The V segment lost 4 bases and the J segment 5 bases; nucleotides outside the gene matches: 4. Looked up from germline, CDR1 is SGHTS and CDR2 is YDEGEE. The CDR3 length is 14 residues. CDR3 loop: CASSLDRGNNEQFF. CDR3 sequence (DNA): TGTGCCAGCAGCCTGGACAGGGGTAACAATGAGCAGTTCTTC.

This chain connects TRBV10-3 to TRBJ2-1; 7 bases agree with TRBD2. Unmatched junction bases numbered 12, after V lost 6 bases and J lost 10 bases. There are 14 residues in the CDR3. Germline V lookup: CDR1 ENHRY, CDR2 SYGVKD. CDR3 loop: CAISGTTGFGEQFF. The DNA for the CDR3 is TGTGCCATCAGCGGGACTACCGGATTTGGGGAGCAGTTCTTC.

This clone was detected once. The chain combines TRBV28 with TRBJ2-3; tentative D call: TRBD1 (5 bases). The CDR3 has 15 amino acids. The ends were cut back, 6 bases at V and 6 bases at J, with 19 bases in the middle. Germline V gives CDR1 MDHEN, CDR2 SYDVKM. CDR3 residues: CASSPPRVGRDTQYF. The DNA for the CDR3 is TGTGCCAGCAGCCCCCCCAGGGTAGGACGGGATACGCAGTATTTT.

The V gene is TRBV6-2 or TRBV6-3, the J gene TRBJ2-3; 10 bases agree with TRBD2. The CDR3 contains 17 residues. The V and J ends lost 4 bases and 0 bases, in that order; junction bases with no gene match: 7. CDR1 and CDR2 from the germline V gene are MNHEY and SVGEGT. The CDR3 loop is CASSWLAGVLSTDTQYF. CDR3 nucleotide sequence: TGTGCCAGCAGTTGGCTAGCGGGAGTTCTGAGCACAGATACGCAGTATTTT.

The chain is built from TRBV7-8 and TRBJ2-7, with D tentatively TRBD2 (6 bases). Germline CDR1 is SGHVS and CDR2 is FQNEAQ. Trimming took off 8 bases at V and 5 bases at J, with 19 bases between the two ends. This CDR3 has 14 residues. The CDR3: CASGGNGYLHEQYF. The DNA for the CDR3 is TGTGCCAGCGGGGGGAACGGCTATCTCCACGAGCAGTACTTC.

This clone has more than one count but fewer than ten. This chain joins TRBV6-5 and TRBJ1-5; 7 bases are shared with TRBD1. Trimming took 7 bases from V and 1 from J; bases not matched to a gene: 4. Germline CDR1 reads MNHEY; CDR2 reads SVGAGI. This CDR3 has 14 residues. The CDR3 DNA reads as TGTGCCAGCAACCAACAGGGGAGCAATCAGCCCCAGCATTTT. Its protein product is CASNQQGSNQPQHF.

The chain uses TRBV2 and TRBJ2-7, with 12 bases identical to TRBD2. CDR1 is SNHLY and CDR2 is FYNNEI in the germline V gene. V gave up 11 bases and J gave up 6 bases; unmatched junction bases: 5. The CDR3 sequence is 12 residues long. The CDR3 bases are TGTGCCGGTCTAGCGGGAGGGGGCGAGCAGTACTTC. Its protein is CAGLAGGGEQYF.

This clone appeared a single time. V usage is TRBV6-5 and J usage is TRBJ1-2; tentatively, D is TRBD1 (5 bases). Germline CDR1 is MNHEY and CDR2 is SVGAGI. V was shortened by 7 bases and J by 7 bases, with 19 bases between the two germline ends. This CDR3 contains 14 residues. The DNA of the CDR3 is TGTGCCAGCACCAAAGGGGTGTCCCAGGGTGGCTACACCTTC. As protein: CASTKGVSQGGYTF.

The V gene is TRBV30, the J gene TRBJ1-2, with 7 bases fitting TRBD1. The V and J ends lost 4 bases and 0 bases, in that order; junction bases with no gene match: 2. The CDR3 extends over 13 amino acids. Per the germline V gene, CDR1 is GTSNPN and CDR2 is SVGIG (reference sequence). Here the CDR3 DNA reads TGTGCCTGGACCGGACAGGCTAACTATGGCTACACCTTC. This translates into CAWTGQANYGYTF.

The genes are TRBV10-3 and TRBJ1-4; 8 nucleotides align to TRBD1. J was trimmed by 4 bases and V by 11 bases; bases with no gene match: 15. Germline lookup yields CDR1 ENHRY and CDR2 SYGVKD. The CDR3 consists of 16 residues. In DNA, the CDR3 is TGTGCCGTTGCGGACAGGGACGGAGATGGTAATGAAAAACTGTTTTTT. This sequence encodes CAVADRDGDGNEKLFF.

The chain has TRBV21-1 and TRBJ2-7; TRBD1 is the table's D call and was not checked against the DNA. TRBV21-1 is annotated as a pseudogene. CDR3 length: 14 residues. CDR3 bases: TGTGCCAGCAGCCGAGGACAGGACGCCTACGAGCAGTACTTC. This gives the protein CASSRGQDAYEQYF.

The chain has TRBV11-1 and TRBJ2-4; 7 bases agree with TRBD1. V shed 0 bases and J 4 bases; nucleotides not matched to a gene: 6. The germline V gene encodes CDR1 SGHAT and CDR2 FQDESV (reference sequence). This CDR3 spans 16 amino acids. CDR3 protein: CASSLAPGTDKNIQYF. The CDR3 DNA follows: TGTGCCAGCAGCTTAGCGCCCGGGACAGATAAAAACATTCAGTACTTC.